A single sample is the source of the 4 T cell receptor beta chains below, sequenced in a study of T-cell reconstitution after alpha-beta-depleted transplantation in children. Molecular barcoding with unique molecular identifiers was used for the TCRbeta library. Using its own MiXCR run on the PCR reads, TCRdb lists one record per CDR3 protein. The table records hundreds of thousands of distinct CDR3 sequences, approximately 12% of them present only once. The sequencing used PBMCs, collected from the stem cell graft. These receptor sequences come from a human donor who donated a stem cell graft to a child with Fanconi anemia.

This clonotype was seen repeatedly, ten times or more. V is TRBV18 and J is TRBJ2-3; 9 positions agree with TRBD1. The trim removed 0 bases at V and 6 bases at J, leaving 4 bases unmatched. This CDR3 region has 15 residues. The germline CDR1 and CDR2 sequences are KGHSH and LQKENI. CDR3 loop: CASSPPGQGSDTQYF. The CDR3 nucleotides read TGTGCCAGCTCACCACCGGGACAGGGATCCGATACGCAGTATTTT.

This clonotype has a handful of counts. The chain links TRBV5-1 to TRBJ2-7; maybe TRBD2 (6 bases). Germline-derived CDR1 and CDR2 are SGHRS and YFSETQ. V was pared by 4 bases and J by 2 bases, with 19 bases between. The CDR3 spans 16 residues. DNA of the CDR3: TGCGCCAGCAGCCCCGTCGATAGCGGAACAACCTACGAGCAGTACTTC. Its protein product is CASSPVDSGTTYEQYF.

The chain couples TRBV28 to TRBJ2-5; D not certain. CDR1 and CDR2 (germline): MDHEN, SYDVKM. V was shortened by 11 bases and J by 4 bases, with 14 bases between the two germline ends. The CDR3 contains 12 residues. This CDR3 reads CAAGRRRETQYF. The CDR3 nucleotides read TGTGCCGCCGGCCGGAGACGAGAGACCCAGTACTTC.

This clonotype was detected only a few times. The V and J genes are TRBV4-1 and TRBJ2-3, with 7 bases matching TRBD1. CDR1 is MGHRA, CDR2 YSYEKL, per germline. The length of the CDR3 is 15 residues. The J segment lost 3 bases and the V segment lost 2 bases, leaving 5 bases of the junction unmatched. The CDR3 here is CASSQPTGLTDTQYF. The CDR3 DNA is TGCGCCAGCAGCCAACCGACAGGGTTGACAGATACGCAGTATTTT.